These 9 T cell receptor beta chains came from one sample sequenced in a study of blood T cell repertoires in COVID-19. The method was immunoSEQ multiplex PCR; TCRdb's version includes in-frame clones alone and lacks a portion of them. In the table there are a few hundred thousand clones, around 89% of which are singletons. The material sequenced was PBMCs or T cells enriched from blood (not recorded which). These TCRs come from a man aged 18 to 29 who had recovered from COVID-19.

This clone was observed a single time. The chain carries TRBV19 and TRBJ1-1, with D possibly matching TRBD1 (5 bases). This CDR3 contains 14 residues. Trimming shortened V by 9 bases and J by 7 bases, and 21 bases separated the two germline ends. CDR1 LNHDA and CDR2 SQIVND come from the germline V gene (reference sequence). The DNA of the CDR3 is TGTGCCAGCAACATCGATGACAGAAGAGGTGAAGCTTTCTTT. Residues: CASNIDDRRGEAFF.

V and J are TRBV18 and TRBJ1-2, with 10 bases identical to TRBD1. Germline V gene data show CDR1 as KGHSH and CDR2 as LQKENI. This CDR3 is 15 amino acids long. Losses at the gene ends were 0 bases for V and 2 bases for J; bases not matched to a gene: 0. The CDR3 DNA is TGTGCCAGCTCACCACCGGGACAGGGGAACTATGGCTACACCTTC. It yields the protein CASSPPGQGNYGYTF.

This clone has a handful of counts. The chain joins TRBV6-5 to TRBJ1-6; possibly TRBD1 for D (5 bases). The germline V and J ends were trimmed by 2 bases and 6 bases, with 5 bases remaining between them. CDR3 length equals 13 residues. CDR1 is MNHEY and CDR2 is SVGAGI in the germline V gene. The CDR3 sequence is CASSYRGNSPLHF. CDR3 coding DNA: TGTGCCAGCAGTTACAGGGGTAATTCACCCCTCCACTTT.

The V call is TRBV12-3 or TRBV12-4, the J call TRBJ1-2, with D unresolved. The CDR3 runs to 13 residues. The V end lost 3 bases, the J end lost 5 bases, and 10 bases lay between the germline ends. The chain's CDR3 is CASSLGWRYGYTF. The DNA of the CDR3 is TGTGCCAGCAGTTTGGGCTGGAGGTATGGCTACACCTTC.

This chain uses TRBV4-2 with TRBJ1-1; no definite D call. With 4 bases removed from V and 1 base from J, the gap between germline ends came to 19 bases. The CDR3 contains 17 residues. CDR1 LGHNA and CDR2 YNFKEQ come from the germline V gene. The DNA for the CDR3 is TGTGCCAGCAGCCCCCCACGGGTAGGCCCACGGAACACTGAAGCTTTCTTT. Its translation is CASSPPRVGPRNTEAFF.

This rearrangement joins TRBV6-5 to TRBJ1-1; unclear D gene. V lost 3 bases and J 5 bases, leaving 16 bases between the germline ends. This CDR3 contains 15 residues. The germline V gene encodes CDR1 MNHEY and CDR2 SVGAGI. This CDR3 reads CASSYYASARTEAFF. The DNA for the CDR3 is TGTGCCAGCAGTTATTATGCTTCCGCCAGGACTGAAGCTTTCTTT.

The DNA for the CDR3 is TGCGCCAGCAGCCGCGGACTAGCGGGGCGCACAGATACGCAGTATTTT. This gives the protein CASSRGLAGRTDTQYF. The rearrangement joins TRBV5-1 to TRBJ2-3; 12 nucleotides agree with TRBD2. CDR3 size: 16 residues. The junction had 4 bases not matched to a gene; V was cut back by 4 bases and J by 1 base. CDR1 is SGHRS, CDR2 YFSETQ, per germline.

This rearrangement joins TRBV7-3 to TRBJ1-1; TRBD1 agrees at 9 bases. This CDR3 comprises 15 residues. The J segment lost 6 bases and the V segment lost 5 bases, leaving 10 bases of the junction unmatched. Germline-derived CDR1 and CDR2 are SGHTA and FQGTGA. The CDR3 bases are TGTGCCAGCAGCCCTCAACCGGGACAGGGCTCTGAAGCTTTCTTT. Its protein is CASSPQPGQGSEAFF. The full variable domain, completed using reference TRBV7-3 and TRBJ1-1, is GAGVSQTPSNKVTEKGKYVELRCDPISGHTALYWYRQSLGQGPEFLIYFQGTGAADDSGLPNDRFFAVRPEGSVSTLKIQRTERGDSAVYLCASSPQPGQGSEAFFGQGTRLTVV.

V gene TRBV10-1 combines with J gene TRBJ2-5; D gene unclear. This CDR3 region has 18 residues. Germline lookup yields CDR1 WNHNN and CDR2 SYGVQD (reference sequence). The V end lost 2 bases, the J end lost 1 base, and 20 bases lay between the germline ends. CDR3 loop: CASSEKQLRRILQETQYF. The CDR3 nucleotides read TGCGCCAGCAGTGAGAAGCAGCTAAGGCGGATCCTCCAAGAGACCCAGTACTTC.